The TCR beta chain under discussion was sequenced for a study of Ad26.COV2.S vaccination and SARS-CoV-2 variants. Study details: Intramuscular Ad26.COV2.S doses were given once or twice, 56 days apart. Whole-study findings and limits: Researchers reported similar non-spike TCR breadth in vaccine and placebo recipients. Those who received the vaccine showed greater spike-specific TCR breadth than those given placebo.

Notes on this clone: Antigen: not known.

Per germline, CDR1 MNHEY and CDR2 SVGAGI. The V end lost 0 bases, the J end lost 0 bases, and 12 bases lay between the germline ends. This CDR3 contains 16 residues. Specified treatment: some 20 received Ad26.COV2.S at low or high dose, single or two shots; 5 received placebo; per-sample allocation not given. All samples were drawn on day 63, counting from the first vaccine or placebo injection. Sequencing used immunoSEQ multiplex PCR; TCRdb keeps in-frame clones, though not all of them. This sample carries fewer than 600,000 clones, about 88% of them seen once, and the ten largest clones take around 1.8%.

The source of this sequence is a person aged 18-65 years who received the Ad26.COV2.S COVID-19 vaccine or a placebo. The chain uses TRBV6-5 and TRBJ2-7, with D perhaps TRBD1 (6 bases). The specimen comprised peripheral blood, sampled in a trial of Ad26.COV2.S vaccine versus placebo. The CDR3 protein is CASSYSRGQSSYEQYF. CDR3 DNA: TGTGCCAGCAGTTACTCGCGCGGACAGAGCTCCTACGAGCAGTACTTC.